This T cell receptor beta chain was identified during a study of blood T cell repertoires in COVID-19. Study background: Sample material is recorded as cDNA or gDNA derived from T cells, B-cell-depleted T cells, or PBMCs.

Authors' analysis steps: Quantification of nucleated cells was approximated via reference gene primer amplification. Clones were sequenced by immunoSEQ multiplex PCR, and TCRdb holds only the in-frame ones, with some missing. V and J calls plus clone size are reproduced from that table; the DNA served to infer D and trimming. This table holds 250,000 to 300,000 clones, about 87% found once. This CDR3 is built from 15 residues. In germline, CDR1 is SGHRS, CDR2 YFSETQ. V was clipped by 3 bases and J by 1 base, with 13 bases between them. The chain uses TRBV5-1 and TRBJ1-1, with a possible D match to TRBD1 (6 bases). Sequences were obtained from peripheral blood. The TCR comes from a woman in her 30s who had recovered from COVID-19. The CDR3 here is CASSSSGQTNTEAFF. The CDR3 DNA follows: TGCGCCAGCAGCTCAAGCGGACAGACGAACACTGAAGCTTTCTTT. Full variable domain (rest looked up from reference TRBV5-1 and TRBJ1-1): KAGVTQTPRYLIKTRGQQVTLSCSPISGHRSVSWYQQTPGQGLQFLFEYFSETQRNKGNFPGRFSGRQFSNSRSEMNVSTLELGDSALYLCASSSSGQTNTEAFFGQGTRLTVV.